This passage covers 9 T cell receptor beta chains from one sample sequenced in a study of tumor-infiltrating lymphocytes in localized non-small cell lung cancer. Data came from immunoSEQ multiplex PCR; TCRdb stores just in-frame clones and leaves some out. The data show around 16,000 clones, with roughly 40% seen just once and about 16% held by the top ten. The sample consisted of lung tumor tissue. The origin of the receptors is a human donor with non-small cell lung cancer.

The V gene is TRBV7-2, the J gene TRBJ1-5; the D is unclear. Per the germline V gene, CDR1 is SGHTA and CDR2 is FQGNSA. V lost 0 bases and J lost 0, with 6 bases in between. The CDR3 runs to 15 residues. The CDR3 spells CASSLAGGSNQPQHF. In DNA form, the CDR3 reads TGTGCCAGCAGCTTAGCAGGAGGTAGCAATCAGCCCCAGCATTTT.

This clone has more than one count but fewer than ten. This chain links TRBV7-9 with TRBJ2-7; D is unclear. There are 13 residues in the CDR3. V lost 8 bases to trimming and J lost 1 base, with 12 bases between them. Germline CDR1 SEHNR, CDR2 FQNEAQ (reference sequence). Here the CDR3 DNA reads TGTGCCAGCCGGGTCGTGGGGTCCTACGAGCAGTACTTC. Its protein product is CASRVVGSYEQYF.

The sample holds many counts of this clone. The V gene is TRBV10-3, the J gene TRBJ1-4, with 12 bases aligning to TRBD1. This CDR3 is 14 amino acids long. The V gene end was trimmed by 6 bases and the J gene end by 7 bases; junction bases not matched to a gene: 3. Germline V gene data show CDR1 as ENHRY and CDR2 as SYGVKD. The CDR3: CAIRGTGGTEKLFF. The DNA of the CDR3 is TGTGCCATCAGGGGGACAGGGGGCACTGAAAAACTGTTTTTT.

The chain joins TRBV30 to TRBJ2-1, with D possibly being TRBD1 or TRBD2 (5 bases each). This CDR3 comprises 16 residues. Germline values: CDR1 GTSNPN, CDR2 SVGIG (reference sequence). Deletions cut 5 bases from V and 0 bases from J, with 17 bases between. CDR3 nucleotide sequence: TGTGCCTGGGGGGGTTATCCCTCGAGCTCCTACAATGAGCAGTTCTTC. It yields the protein CAWGGYPSSSYNEQFF.

The chain has TRBV4-2 and TRBJ1-2; D might be TRBD1 (5 bases). Trimming left V 7 bases short and J 6 bases short, with 12 bases between. The germline V gene has CDR1 LGHNA and CDR2 YNFKEQ. The CDR3 runs to 12 residues. CDR3 DNA sequence: TGTGCCAGCAACGCAGGGCCCAATGGCTACACCTTC. Translating gives CASNAGPNGYTF.

This rearrangement joins TRBV5-1 to TRBJ2-7; 11 bases align to TRBD1. V dropped 4 bases and J dropped 1; count of bases not matched to a gene: 4. Germline loops: CDR1 SGHRS, CDR2 YFSETQ. CDR3 length: 15 residues. CDR3 sequence (DNA): TGCGCCAGCAGCCCCGGACAGGGGGCATCCTACGAGCAGTACTTC. Its translation is CASSPGQGASYEQYF.

V is TRBV7-8 and J is TRBJ2-5, with a tentative D call TRBD2 (6 bases). Between the trimmed V and J ends, which lost 3 bases and 4 bases, there was a span of 15 bases. Germline V lookup: CDR1 SGHVS, CDR2 FQNEAQ. The length of the CDR3 is 15 residues. The CDR3 loop reads CASSLRGTGRETQYF. CDR3 nucleotide sequence: TGTGCCAGCAGCTTGCGGGGTACCGGCAGAGAGACCCAGTACTTC.

The rearrangement links TRBV5-6 to TRBJ1-4; TRBD1 matches at 7 bases. This CDR3 has 13 residues. Germline V gene lookup returns CDR1 SGHDT and CDR2 YYEEEE. Losses at the gene ends were 6 bases for V and 5 bases for J; bases not matched to a gene: 4. CDR3 loop: CASNLQGNEKLFF. DNA for the CDR3: TGTGCCAGCAACTTACAGGGGAATGAAAAACTGTTTTTT.

This chain uses TRBV28 with TRBJ1-2; D is perhaps TRBD1 (6 bases). Between the trimmed V and J ends, which lost 7 bases and 4 bases, there was a span of 28 bases. This CDR3 region has 18 residues. Germline CDR1 and CDR2: MDHEN and SYDVKM. The CDR3 loop is CASTNQLSGGLLGYGYTF. CDR3 bases: TGTGCCAGCACCAACCAATTATCGGGGGGCTTACTCGGCTATGGCTACACCTTC.